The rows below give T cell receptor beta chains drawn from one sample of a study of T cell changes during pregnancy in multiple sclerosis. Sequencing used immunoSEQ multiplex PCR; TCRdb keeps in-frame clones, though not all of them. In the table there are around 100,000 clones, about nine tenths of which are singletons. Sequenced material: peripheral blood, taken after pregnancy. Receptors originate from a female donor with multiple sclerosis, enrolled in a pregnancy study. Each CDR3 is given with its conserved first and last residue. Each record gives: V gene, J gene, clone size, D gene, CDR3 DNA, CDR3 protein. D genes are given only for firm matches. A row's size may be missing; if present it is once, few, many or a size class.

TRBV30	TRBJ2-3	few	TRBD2	TGTGCCTGGAGTGATGTCCCGGGAGGTCCCACAGATACGCAGTATTTT	CAWSDVPGGPTDTQYF
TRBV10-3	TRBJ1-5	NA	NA	TGTGCCATCAGACAGGGAAATAGCAATCAGCCCCAGCATTTT	CAIRQGNSNQPQHF
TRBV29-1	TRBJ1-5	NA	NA	TGCAGCGTTCGGGGTCTAGGTCAGCCCCAGCATTTT	CSVRGLGQPQHF
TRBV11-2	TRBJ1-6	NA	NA	TGTGCCAGCAGCTTGCTACAGGGAAAACAGGGTTCACCCCTCCACTTT	CASSLLQGKQGSPLHF
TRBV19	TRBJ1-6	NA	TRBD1	TGTGCCAGTAGTACGGACAGGAGTAATTCACCCCTCCACTTT	CASSTDRSNSPLHF
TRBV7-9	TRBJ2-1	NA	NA	TGTGCCAGCCGGCAGGGAAACAATGAGCAGTTCTTC	CASRQGNNEQFF
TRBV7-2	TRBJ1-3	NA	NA	TGTGCCAGCAGCCGCAGGGGCTCTGGAAACACCATATATTTT	CASSRRGSGNTIYF
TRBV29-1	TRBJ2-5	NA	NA	TGCAGCGTTGAAGGGCGGGCCAGCCAAGAGACCCAGTACTTC	CSVEGRASQETQYF
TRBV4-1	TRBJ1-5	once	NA	TGCGCCAGCAGCCCCAGGGGAGGCAATCAGCCCCAGCATTTT	CASSPRGGNQPQHF
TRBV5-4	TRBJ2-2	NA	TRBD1	TGTGCCAGCAGTTACCGGGACAGGGAAGCCGGGGAGCTGTTTTTT	CASSYRDREAGELFF
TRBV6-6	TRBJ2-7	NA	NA	TGTGCCAGCAGTTACAAGGCGGGCGGTGGGTACTACGAGCAGTACTTC	CASSYKAGGGYYEQYF
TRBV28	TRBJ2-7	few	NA	TGTGCCAGCAGTGTCACAGGAATCACTTACGAGCAGTACTTC	CASSVTGITYEQYF
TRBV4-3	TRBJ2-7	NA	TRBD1	TGCGCCAGCAGCCGGGAGCCGCACGGGACAGGGTGGAACGAGCAGTACTTC	CASSREPHGTGWNEQYF
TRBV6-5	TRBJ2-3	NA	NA	TGTGCCAGCAGTCCCGATAGCGGCGGCACAGATACGCAGTATTTT	CASSPDSGGTDTQYF
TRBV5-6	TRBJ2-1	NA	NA	TGTGCCAGCAGCTTACCAAGTACTAAGATCTACAATGAGCAGTTCTTC	CASSLPSTKIYNEQFF
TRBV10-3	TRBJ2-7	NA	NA	TGTGCCATCAGTGAGGAGGGACACTCCTCCTACGAGCAGTACTTC	CAISEEGHSSYEQYF
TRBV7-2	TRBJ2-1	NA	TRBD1	TGTGCCGTGGGTAGGGGGCTGAACAATGAGCAGTTCTTC	CAVGRGLNNEQFF
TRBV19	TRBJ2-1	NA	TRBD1	TGTGCCAGTAGCTACCGGGACAGGGGGCAATATGAGCAGTTCTTC	CASSYRDRGQYEQFF
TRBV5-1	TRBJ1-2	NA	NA	TGCGCCAGCAGCTTCGGACACCCAAACTATGGCTACACCTTC	CASSFGHPNYGYTF
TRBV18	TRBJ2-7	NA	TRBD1	TGTGCCAGCTCACCACCGGGACAGGGTCGCTACGAGCAGTACTTC	CASSPPGQGRYEQYF
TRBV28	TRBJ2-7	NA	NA	TGTGCCAGCAGTTTATGGGGGCTCGCGAATGCCCAATACGAGCAGTACTTC	CASSLWGLANAQYEQYF
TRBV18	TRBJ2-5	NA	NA	TGTGCCAGCGGAGGACAAAGCGGGGAGACCCAGTACTTC	CASGGQSGETQYF
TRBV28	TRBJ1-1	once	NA	TGTGCCAGCAGTTTATACAGTGGCCCTGAAGCTTTCTTT	CASSLYSGPEAFF
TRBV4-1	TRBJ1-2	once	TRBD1	TGCGCCAGCAGCCATCCCAGGGGGGAAGTGAACTATGGCTACACCTTC	CASSHPRGEVNYGYTF
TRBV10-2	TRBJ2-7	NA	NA	TGCGCCAGCAGTGAGTCGGGCTGGTCCTACGAGCAGTACTTC	CASSESGWSYEQYF
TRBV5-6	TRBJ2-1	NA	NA	TGTGCCAGCAGTTCCCAGGGGGGCAATGAGCAGTTCTTC	CASSSQGGNEQFF
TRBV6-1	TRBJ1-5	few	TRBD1	TGTGCCAGCAGTTTACAGGGGGCCGATCAGCCCCAGCATTTT	CASSLQGADQPQHF
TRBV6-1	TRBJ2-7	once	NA	TGTGCCAGCAGTGAAGGGACACCATACGAGCAGTACTTC	CASSEGTPYEQYF
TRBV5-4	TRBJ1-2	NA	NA	TGTGCCAGTAGGACTGGTCGTGCTAACTATGGCTACACCTTC	CASRTGRANYGYTF
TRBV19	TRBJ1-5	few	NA	TGTGCCAGCAAAGACACGGTTAGCAATCAGCCCCAGCATTTT	CASKDTVSNQPQHF
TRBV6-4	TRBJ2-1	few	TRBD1	TGTGCCAGCAGTGTAAATTCCGGGACAGGGCCCCACAATGAGCAGTTCTTC	CASSVNSGTGPHNEQFF
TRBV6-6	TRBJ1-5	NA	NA	TGTGCCAGCACCAACGGGGGAGGAAATAATCAGCCCCAGCATTTT	CASTNGGGNNQPQHF
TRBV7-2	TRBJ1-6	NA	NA	TGTGCAAGCCGCGGGGACTCCTATAATTCACCCCTCCACTTT	CASRGDSYNSPLHF
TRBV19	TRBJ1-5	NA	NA	TGTGCCAGTAGTATAAGGCCGACAGTGTATAGCAATCAGCCCCAGCATTTT	CASSIRPTVYSNQPQHF
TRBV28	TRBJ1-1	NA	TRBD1	TGTGCCAGCATGCCAGGGGGCCCTAACACTGAAGCTTTCTTT	CASMPGGPNTEAFF
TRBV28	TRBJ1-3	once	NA	TGTGCCAGCAGTTTGGTAGGGGCCGGAAACACCATATATTTT	CASSLVGAGNTIYF
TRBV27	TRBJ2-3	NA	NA	TGTGCCAGCAGTTCCGGGACAGATACGCAGTATTTT	CASSSGTDTQYF
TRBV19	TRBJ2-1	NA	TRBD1	TGTGCCAGTAGTATACCCCGGACAGGTGGCAATGAGCAGTTCTTC	CASSIPRTGGNEQFF
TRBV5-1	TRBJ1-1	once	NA	TGCGCCAGCAGCTTGGTGGGCTTATTGAACACTGAAGCTTTCTTT	CASSLVGLLNTEAFF
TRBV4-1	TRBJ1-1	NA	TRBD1	TGCGCCAGCAGCCAAACAGGGGGGGACACTGAAGCTTTCTTT	CASSQTGGDTEAFF
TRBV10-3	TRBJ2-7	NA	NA	TGTGCCATCAGACAGGGTTACGAGCAGTACTTC	CAIRQGYEQYF
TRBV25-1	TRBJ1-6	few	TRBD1	TGTGCCAGCAGTGAATCTCAGGGGGCATATTCACCCCTCCACTTT	CASSESQGAYSPLHF
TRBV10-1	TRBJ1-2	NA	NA	TGCGCCAGCAGTGACCCGGGGAGGGGCTCTCCCTATGGCTACACCTTC	CASSDPGRGSPYGYTF
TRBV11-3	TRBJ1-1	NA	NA	TGTGCCAGCAGCGCCCGACAGGAGCTCACTGAAGCTTTCTTT	CASSARQELTEAFF
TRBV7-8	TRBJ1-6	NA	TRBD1	TGTGCCAGCGGACAGGGACAAAATTCACCCCTCCACTTT	CASGQGQNSPLHF
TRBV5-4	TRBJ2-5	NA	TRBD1	TGTGCCAGCAGCTTTACCGACAGGGTTGAGACCCAGTACTTC	CASSFTDRVETQYF
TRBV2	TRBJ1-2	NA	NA	TGTGCCAGCAGCTACTCTTCCGGGACTCAAGGGAGCTACACCTTC	CASSYSSGTQGSYTF
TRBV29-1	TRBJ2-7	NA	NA	TGCAGCGTTGGAACAGGCTTCTCCGAGCAGTACTTC	CSVGTGFSEQYF
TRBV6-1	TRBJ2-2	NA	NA	TGTGCCAGCAGTGAAGCGGCTGGAGGGGCCGGGGAGCTGTTTTTT	CASSEAAGGAGELFF
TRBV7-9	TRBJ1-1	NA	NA	TGTGCCAGCAGCCCTCCGGGACAACTGAACACTGAAGCTTTCTTT	CASSPPGQLNTEAFF